This TCR beta chain derives from a study of shared clonotypes between healthy human individuals (dated by TCRdb to about 2020). About the investigation overall: A couple of women and three men aged 18 to 49 years were included in the cohort. Libraries were prepared and TCR repertoires were sequenced by different laboratories using diverse techniques, in order to increase sequencing depth and limit assay-specific biases. Blood TCR repertoires of roughly five healthy adults were deeply sequenced to estimate repertoire size and the extent of clonotype sharing between individuals. For each donor, CD4 naive and CD4 memory were each given three plates, CD8 naive was given two plates, and CD8 memory was given one plate. Leukapheresis yielded between about 0.94 and 8.9 billion PBMCs per donor. Points the paper makes about the study in general: Pairwise subsampling led to the expectation that sequencing depth would affect the degree of clonotype sharing among donors. Sampling was limited to blood, and TCR repertoires in tissue likely differ from TCR repertoires in blood. Estimated clonotype richness was generally larger for naive than for memory subsets. The small number of donors limited the genetic and exposure-history diversity represented. Incomplete sequencing was indicated by rarefaction of sorted-subset datasets, despite the large sequencing depth. Sharing across a handful of donors was observed for approximately 5% of naive CD4, 3% to 4% of naive CD8, about 2.3% of memory CD4, and about 0.4% of memory CD8 clonotypes. Compared with non-shared clonotypes, clonotypes shared by all four sorted-subset donors had higher generation probabilities.

CD8 naive samples were obtained by positive selection for CCR7 among CD45RO-negative cells, yielding a CD45RA+CCR7+ population from which TemRA cells were excluded. Donors were healthy HIV-negative adults with no recently reported acute infections or vaccinations. Only Caucasian adults living in Nashville, Tennessee, USA were represented among the donors. After blood collection by leukapheresis, PBMCs were isolated using Ficoll-Histopaque density gradient centrifugation and then cryopreserved in the vapor phase of liquid nitrogen. Purity and quantity of every magnetically sorted T cell population were checked by analytical flow cytometry. From each sorted fraction, genomic DNA was isolated and quantified by UV absorbance on a Nanodrop 2000c. TCR CDR3 regions were amplified from genomic DNA by multiplex PCR using the deep immunoSEQ assay. Extracted genomic DNA from each cell subset was distributed evenly across all wells of several immunoSEQ 96-well plates, and each plate was treated as a replicate. For sorted subsets, about 200 ng genomic DNA, equal to some 28,000 T cell genomes, was loaded into each replicate PCR. Purified libraries were measured with a Qubit 3.0 fluorometer, size-checked on a Bioanalyzer 2100, and measured again with the KAPA Library Quantification kit. Every immunoSEQ 96-well plate was sequenced on a dedicated single-read 150-cycle Illumina NextSeq 550 flow cell. The study's processing was this. Because only junctional sequences without quality scores were contained in the immunoSEQ output, filtering matching that applied to full-length reads could not be performed. To assign V/J genes and CDR3, sequences were annotated using PyIR, a Python wrapper for IgBLAST v1.9, with IMGT germline references. Reads were removed for weak V/J assignments (E-value above 1e-6), missing CDR3, stop codons, out-of-frame junctions, or ambiguous translated residues. A V3J clonotype was defined by an identical inferred V gene, J gene, and CDR3 amino acid sequence. Percentage overlap between repertoires was calculated by dividing the number of shared unique clonotypes by the size of the smaller repertoire. Richness of each repertoire was evaluated using RTK rarefaction, the Chao1 estimator, and Recon v2.1 estimates of unobserved clonotypes. Generation probabilities were computed with OLGA for all TCRbeta clonotypes obtained by the gDNA method from several donors. TCRdb holds this immuneACCESS table with in-frame rearrangements only. Some clones are missing; in checked studies, unresolved V genes explain under half, and the rest has no known cause. V, J and clone size reflect that table, while D and trimming were determined from the DNA. The sample includes roughly 770,000 clones, with just over 95% observed a single time. The ten largest clones represent under 0.25% of the sample.

V trim: 5 bases; J trim: 4 bases; unmatched bases: 10. The CDR1 and CDR2 encoded by the germline V gene are SGHVS and FNYEAQ. The CDR3 runs 16 residues from the cysteine to the phenylalanine. Of the read, only the CDR3 DNA is kept; its 48 bases are in frame from base 1. This clone came up once. Its binding antigen is unknown. Within one base of it there is no much larger clone, and no base qualities were kept. Here the chain combines TRBV7-6 and TRBJ2-3; 9 central bases correspond to TRBD2. This receptor was obtained from a man in his thirties or forties in good health. Sequencing input: naive CD8+ T cells sorted from blood. The label giving this sample's cell subset or site can be read as: CD45RA+CCR7+. In nucleotides, the sequence is TGTGCCAGCAGCCCGTTGGGACTAGCTTCCTCAGATACGCAGTATTTT. This gives the protein CASSPLGLASSDTQYF. Here the CDR3 is joined to the reference TRBV7-6 and TRBJ2-3 genes, and the full variable domain is: GAGVSQSPRYKVTKRGQDVALRCDPISGHVSLYWYRQALGQGPEFLTYFNYEAQQDKSGLPNDRFSAERPEGSISTLTIQRTEQRDSAMYRCASSPLGLASSDTQYFGPGTRLTVL.